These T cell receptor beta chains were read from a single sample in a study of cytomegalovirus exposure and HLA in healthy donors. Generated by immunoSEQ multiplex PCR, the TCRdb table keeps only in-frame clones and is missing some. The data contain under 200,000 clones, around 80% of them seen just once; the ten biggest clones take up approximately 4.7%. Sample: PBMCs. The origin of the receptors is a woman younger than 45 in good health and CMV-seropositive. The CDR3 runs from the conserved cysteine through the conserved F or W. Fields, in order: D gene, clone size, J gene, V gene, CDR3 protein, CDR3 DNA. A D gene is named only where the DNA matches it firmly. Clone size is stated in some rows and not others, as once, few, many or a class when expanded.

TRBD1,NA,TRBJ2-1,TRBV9,CASSAGTGRYNEQFF,TGTGCCAGCAGCGCCGGGACAGGACGCTACAATGAGCAGTTCTTC
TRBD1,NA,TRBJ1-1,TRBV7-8,CASSFSGTGAFF,TGTGCCAGCAGTTTTTCCGGGACAGGGGCTTTCTTT
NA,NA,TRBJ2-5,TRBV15,CATSRDTAEETQYF,TGTGCCACCAGCAGAGACACAGCTGAAGAGACCCAGTACTTC
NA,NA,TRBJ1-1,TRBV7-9,CASSADKSQAFF,TGTGCCAGCAGCGCTGACAAGTCCCAAGCTTTCTTT
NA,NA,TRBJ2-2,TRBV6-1,CASTGSHGELFF,TGTGCCAGCACTGGCTCCCATGGGGAGCTGTTTTTT
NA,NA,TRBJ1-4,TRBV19,CASSALTGPETNEKLFF,TGTGCCAGTAGTGCCTTGACAGGCCCCGAAACTAATGAAAAACTGTTTTTT
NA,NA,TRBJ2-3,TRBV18,CASSPQEDTQYF,TGTGCCAGCTCACCCCAGGAAGATACGCAGTATTTT
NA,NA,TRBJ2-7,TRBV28,CASSYREPYEQYF,TGTGCCAGCAGTTACAGGGAACCCTACGAGCAGTACTTC
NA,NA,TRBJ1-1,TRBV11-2,CASRWPETEAFF,TGTGCCAGCAGATGGCCGGAGACTGAAGCTTTCTTT
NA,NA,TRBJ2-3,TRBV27,CASSSPGGGTDTQYF,TGTGCCAGCAGTTCTCCGGGGGGCGGCACAGATACGCAGTATTTT
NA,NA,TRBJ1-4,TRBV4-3,CASSHSIGGDEKLFF,TGCGCCAGCAGCCACTCTATTGGGGGCGATGAAAAACTGTTTTTT
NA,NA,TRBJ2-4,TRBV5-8,CASSTGYLVNIQYF,TGTGCCAGCAGCACAGGGTATCTGGTAAACATTCAGTACTTC
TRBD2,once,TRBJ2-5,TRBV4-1,CASSLPPAGGETQYF,TGCGCCAGCAGCCTGCCCCCCGCGGGAGGGGAGACCCAGTACTTC
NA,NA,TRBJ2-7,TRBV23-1,CASSLRVHEQYF,TGCGCCAGCAGTCTCAGGGTCCACGAGCAGTACTTC
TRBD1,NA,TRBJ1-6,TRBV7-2,CASSFQGALSPLHF,TGTGCCAGCAGCTTTCAGGGGGCCCTTTCACCCCTCCACTTT
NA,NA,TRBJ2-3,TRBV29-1,CSAPRTGDTQYF,TGCAGCGCCCCCCGAACTGGAGATACGCAGTATTTT
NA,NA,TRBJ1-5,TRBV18,CASSPQGFGSNQPQHF,TGTGCCAGCTCACCCCAAGGTTTCGGGAGCAATCAGCCCCAGCATTTT
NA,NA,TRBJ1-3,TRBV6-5,CASSYNRGVGSTIYF,TGTGCCAGCAGTTACAATCGGGGGGTGGGAAGCACCATATATTTT
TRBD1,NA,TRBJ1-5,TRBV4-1,CASSQWTGGIDGNQPQHF,TGCGCCAGCAGCCAGTGGACAGGGGGGATCGATGGCAATCAGCCCCAGCATTTT
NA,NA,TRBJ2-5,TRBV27,CASSLEGPGETQYF,TGTGCCAGCAGTTTGGAGGGACCGGGGGAGACCCAGTACTTC
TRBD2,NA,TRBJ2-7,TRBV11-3,CASSLNIYGTSVYEQYF,TGTGCCAGCAGCTTAAACATTTATGGGACTAGCGTCTACGAGCAGTACTTC
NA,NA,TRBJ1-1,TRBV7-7,CASSMNKNTEAFF,TGTGCCAGCAGCATGAACAAGAACACTGAAGCTTTCTTT
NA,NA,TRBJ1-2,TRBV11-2,CASSLDNSLAGLGYTF,TGTGCCAGCAGCTTAGATAACTCCCTCGCTGGTCTAGGCTACACCTTC
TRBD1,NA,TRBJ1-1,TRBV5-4,CASSLPQDRGTALNTEAFF,TGTGCCAGCAGCTTGCCCCAGGACAGGGGAACGGCCTTGAACACTGAAGCTTTCTTT
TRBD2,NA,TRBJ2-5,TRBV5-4,CASSPGGRGEETQYF,TGTGCCAGCAGCCCCGGGGGGCGGGGGGAAGAGACCCAGTACTTC
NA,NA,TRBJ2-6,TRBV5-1,CASSSSGSGANVLTF,TGCGCCAGCAGCTCCAGCGGCTCTGGGGCCAACGTCCTGACTTTC
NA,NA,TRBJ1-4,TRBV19,CASSIGGPHREKLFF,TGTGCCAGTAGTATAGGCGGTCCGCATCGGGAAAAACTGTTTTTT
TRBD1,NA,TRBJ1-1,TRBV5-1,CASSLWDRGEGTEAFF,TGCGCCAGCAGCTTGTGGGACAGGGGTGAGGGCACTGAAGCTTTCTTT
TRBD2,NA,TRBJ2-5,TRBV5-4,CASSLASSGRETQYF,TGTGCCAGCAGCTTGGCGTCTAGCGGGAGGGAGACCCAGTACTTC
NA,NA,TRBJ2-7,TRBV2,CASSEALTAYEQYF,TGTGCCAGCAGTGAAGCGCTGACAGCCTACGAGCAGTACTTC
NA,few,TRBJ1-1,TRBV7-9,CASSLGSLGNTEAFF,TGTGCCAGCAGCTTGGGGAGCCTGGGAAACACTGAAGCTTTCTTT
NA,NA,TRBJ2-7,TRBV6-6,CASGGGGASYEQYF,TGTGCCAGCGGCGGCGGAGGGGCCTCCTACGAGCAGTACTTC
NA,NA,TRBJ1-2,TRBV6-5,CASSPTGFHGYTF,TGTGCCAGCAGCCCTACCGGGTTCCATGGCTACACCTTC
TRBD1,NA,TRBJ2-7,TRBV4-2,CASSQGRTGVGYEQYF,TGTGCCAGCAGCCAAGGCAGGACAGGGGTCGGCTACGAGCAGTACTTC
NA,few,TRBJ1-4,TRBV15,CATSRDRVNEKLFF,TGTGCCACCAGCAGAGACAGGGTTAATGAAAAACTGTTTTTT
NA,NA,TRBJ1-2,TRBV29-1,CSVGSSGEEIYGYTF,TGCAGCGTTGGATCATCGGGGGAAGAAATCTATGGCTACACCTTC
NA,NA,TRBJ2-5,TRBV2,CASSASGVGQYF,TGTGCCAGCAGTGCGTCAGGGGTTGGCCAGTACTTC